Following are 20 T cell receptor beta chains from one sample sequenced in a study of blood T cell repertoires in COVID-19. Measured with immunoSEQ multiplex PCR; TCRdb has only the in-frame clones, and not every one. The table lists hundreds of thousands of clones, more than 75% of them singletons. The sequencing input was peripheral blood. The source of these receptors is a man between 65 and 79 years old with acute or convalescent COVID-19.

This rearrangement joins TRBV4-1 to TRBJ2-5; 8 positions match TRBD2. Germline loops: CDR1 MGHRA, CDR2 YSYEKL. This CDR3 has 15 residues. Unmatched junction bases numbered 3, after V lost 2 bases and J lost 1 base. DNA of the CDR3: TGCGCCAGCAGCCAAATAGCGGGGACCCAAGAGACCCAGTACTTC. Translation gives CASSQIAGTQETQYF.

This chain joins TRBV9 and TRBJ1-3; 9 nucleotides match TRBD1. The CDR3 covers 19 residues. Losses at the gene ends were 3 bases for V and 1 base for J; bases not matched to a gene: 14. From germline, CDR1 is SGDLS and CDR2 YYNGEE. The CDR3 sequence is CASSGGGPGQGVSGNTIYF. CDR3 DNA sequence: TGTGCCAGCAGCGGAGGGGGACCGGGACAGGGAGTTTCTGGAAACACCATATATTTT.

This chain joins TRBV3-1 (or the pseudogene TRBV3-2) and TRBJ2-7; D might be TRBD2 (5 bases). V was clipped by 3 bases and J by 8 bases, with 14 bases between them. The CDR3 spans 13 residues. CDR1 LGHDT and CDR2 YNNKEL come from the germline V gene (reference sequence). The CDR3 sequence is CASSQGAAAQQYF. CDR3 DNA: TGTGCCAGCAGCCAGGGAGCGGCCGCTCAGCAGTACTTC.

This clone was recorded at least ten times. This chain connects TRBV19 to TRBJ1-2, with 7 nucleotides matching TRBD1. The germline V gene encodes CDR1 LNHDA and CDR2 SQIVND (reference sequence). The CDR3 runs to 14 residues. V lost 4 bases, J lost 2 bases, and 4 bases stayed unmatched. This CDR3 reads CASSRTGSNYGYTF. CDR3 coding DNA: TGTGCCAGTAGTAGGACAGGCTCGAACTATGGCTACACCTTC.

This chain uses TRBV6-2 or TRBV6-3 with TRBJ1-5; TRBD1 is a possible D gene (5 bases). The CDR3 loop spans 17 amino acids. Between the trimmed V and J ends, which lost 2 bases and 1 base, there was a span of 15 bases. The germline V gene encodes CDR1 MNHEY and CDR2 SVGEGT. The CDR3 nucleotides are TGTGCCAGCAGTTACGGGTTAGGGGTCGGAAGCAATCAGCCCCAGCATTTT. Translation gives CASSYGLGVGSNQPQHF.

The gene calls are TRBV5-1 and TRBJ1-1, with TRBD1 identical over 8 bases. The J segment lost 5 bases and the V segment lost 3 bases, leaving 9 bases of the junction unmatched. CDR1 and CDR2 (germline): SGHRS, YFSETQ. This CDR3 has 15 amino acids. The CDR3 is CASSSPDRGRTEAFF. The CDR3 DNA follows: TGCGCCAGCAGCTCACCTGACAGGGGACGAACTGAAGCTTTCTTT.

The table lists this clone with a count of one. The V call is TRBV11-1, the J call TRBJ2-1, with D hard to call. V dropped 5 bases and J dropped 15 bases, with 23 bases sitting between them. The CDR3 extends over 14 amino acids. CDR1 and CDR2 (germline): SGHAT, FQDESV (reference sequence). The CDR3 nucleotides read TGTGCCAGCAGCGCCGAGAACCTAGGTCCTCGCACGTTCTTC. Translating gives CASSAENLGPRTFF.

The J gene is TRBJ2-3, the V gene TRBV7-2, with 8 nucleotides matching TRBD2. The germline V gene has CDR1 SGHTA and CDR2 FQGNSA. This CDR3 is built from 15 residues. After removal of 2 bases from V and 2 bases from J, the junction contained 3 bases not matched to a gene. CDR3 nucleotide sequence: TGTGCCAGCAGCTTACGGGGGGGGCACACAGATACGCAGTATTTT. Its protein is CASSLRGGHTDTQYF.

V and J are TRBV6-6 and TRBJ2-5; 12 bases map to TRBD2. V shed 6 bases, J shed 2 bases, and the junction held 7 bases outside the gene matches. CDR1 MNHNY and CDR2 SVGAGI come from the germline V gene (reference sequence). The CDR3 covers 16 residues. The CDR3 nucleotides read TGTGCCAGCAGGCCCAGGACTAGCGGGGATCAAGAGACCCAGTACTTC. It is translated as CASRPRTSGDQETQYF.

This chain uses TRBV6-2 or TRBV6-3 with TRBJ2-5; 7 bases align to TRBD1. The CDR3 is 17 residues long. J lost 1 base, V lost 4 bases, and 12 bases had no gene match. Germline V gene sequence: CDR1 MNHEY, CDR2 SVGEGT. This chain's CDR3 is CASSFTNPGTVQETQYF. CDR3 nucleotide sequence: TGTGCCAGCAGTTTTACTAACCCCGGGACAGTCCAAGAGACCCAGTACTTC.

This clone was seen only once. This chain joins TRBV5-4 and TRBJ2-3; 7 bases agree with TRBD2. Unmatched junction bases numbered 6, after V lost 10 bases and J lost 1 base. This CDR3 has 13 residues. Per the germline V gene, CDR1 is SGHNT and CDR2 is YYREEE (reference sequence). CDR3 DNA sequence: TGTGCCGGGGGGGGAGGCGGCACAGATACGCAGTATTTT. This translates into CAGGGGGTDTQYF.

The chain uses TRBV3-1 (or the pseudogene TRBV3-2) and TRBJ2-2; 7 positions agree with TRBD2. The CDR3 totals 14 residues. Per the germline V gene, CDR1 is LGHDT and CDR2 is YNNKEL (reference sequence). V dropped 4 bases and J dropped 8; count of bases not matched to a gene: 7. The CDR3 reads CASSLTSVAGELFF. In nucleotides, the CDR3 is TGTGCCAGCAGCCTTACTAGCGTGGCGGGGGAGCTGTTTTTT.

The V and J genes are TRBV7-3 and TRBJ2-1; TRBD2 matches at 13 bases. The CDR3 has 17 residues. Germline lookup yields CDR1 SGHTA and CDR2 FQGTGA. Unmatched junction bases numbered 7, after V lost 5 bases and J lost 3 bases. DNA of the CDR3: TGTGCCAGCAGCCCCGCTGGGACTAGCGGGGTCTACAATGAGCAGTTCTTC. Translation: CASSPAGTSGVYNEQFF. The full variable domain, with the rest looked up from reference TRBV7-3 and TRBJ2-1, is GAGVSQTPSNKVTEKGKYVELRCDPISGHTALYWYRQSLGQGPEFLIYFQGTGAADDSGLPNDRFFAVRPEGSVSTLKIQRTERGDSAVYLCASSPAGTSGVYNEQFFGPGTRLTVL.

The chain employs TRBV15 and TRBJ1-2; weak D call: TRBD1 (6 bases). The CDR3 contains 13 residues. Germline V gene sequence: CDR1 LNHNV, CDR2 YYDKDF (reference sequence). V lost 4 bases to trimming and J lost 2 bases, with 8 bases between them. The CDR3 bases are TGTGCCACCAGCAAGGGGGGGAACTATGGCTACACCTTC. Translation gives CATSKGGNYGYTF.

The chain employs TRBV19 and TRBJ1-6; 7 bases are shared with TRBD1. Germline V CDR1 and CDR2: LNHDA, SQIVND (reference sequence). The CDR3 has 15 residues. Germline trimming cut 7 bases from V and 1 base from J; bases unmatched to any gene: 4. Written as DNA, the CDR3 is TGTGCCAGTACCATACAGGGGTCCTATAATTCACCCCTCCACTTT. Translating gives CASTIQGSYNSPLHF.

The chain employs TRBV4-1 and TRBJ1-2, with 8 bases aligning to TRBD1. The CDR3 sequence is 17 residues long. Germline-derived CDR1 and CDR2 are MGHRA and YSYEKL. Trimming at V came to 0 bases and at J to 9 bases, leaving 15 bases not matched to a gene. The CDR3 bases are TGCGCCAGCAGCCAAGATCCTAGCTTCATTGGACAGGGCAGCTACACCTTC. The encoded protein is CASSQDPSFIGQGSYTF.

Here the CDR3 reads CASRAGGTYEQYF. Here the CDR3 DNA reads TGCGCCAGCAGAGCGGGGGGGACCTACGAGCAGTACTTC. The V gene is TRBV5-1, the J gene TRBJ2-7; 10 bases line up with TRBD2. V trimming: 5 bases; J trimming: 2 bases; junction bases outside the gene matches: 1. Germline CDR1 is SGHRS and CDR2 is YFSETQ. The CDR3 spans 13 residues.

This clone has more than one count but fewer than ten. The genes are TRBV4-2 and TRBJ2-7; 10 bases line up with TRBD1. The J segment lost 5 bases and the V segment lost 1 base, leaving 5 bases of the junction unmatched. CDR1 and CDR2 from the germline V gene are LGHNA and YNFKEQ. The length of the CDR3 is 15 residues. In DNA, the CDR3 is TGTGCCAGCAGCCAAGTCCGGGACAGGGGCCACGAGCAGTACTTC. Translating it yields CASSQVRDRGHEQYF.

The chain links TRBV5-8 to TRBJ1-2, with D perhaps matching TRBD1 (6 bases). Germline lookup yields CDR1 SGHTS and CDR2 YDEGEE. The CDR3 is made up of 14 amino acids. The V and J ends lost 3 bases and 6 bases respectively, with 15 bases between them. CDR3 in amino acids: CASSSLDRSHGYTF. The CDR3 nucleotides are TGTGCCAGCAGCTCATTAGACAGGAGCCATGGCTACACCTTC.

The rearrangement links TRBV29-1 to TRBJ2-5, with 12 bases matching TRBD1. The germline V gene encodes CDR1 SQVTM and CDR2 ANQGSEA. This CDR3 spans 14 amino acids. Trimming took 2 bases from V and 6 from J; bases not matched to a gene: 4. The CDR3, as DNA: TGCAGCGTTGAATCCGGGACAGGGGGCAAGACCCAGTACTTC. Protein product: CSVESGTGGKTQYF.